This TCR beta chain was profiled in a study of blood T cells in healthy people across ages. The CDR3 totals 17 residues. V lost 4 bases to trimming and J lost 2 bases, with 19 bases between them. The V gene's germline CDR1 is SGHTA and CDR2 FQGNSA. Together with a sample-barcoded 5' primer, a J-beta primer mix was included in a second PCR lasting about 7 to 11 cycles. TCRdb passed the 5' RACE reads through MiXCR, listing each CDR3 protein once. This table has about 1.4 million distinct CDR3 sequences, around 55% appearing once. The chain combines TRBV7-2 with TRBJ2-3; D ambiguous. This sequence originates from a man aged 18 to 29 in good health. Sequencing was done on a sample of blood. The CDR3 sequence is CASSYTPSPYTTDTQYF. The CDR3 DNA is TGTGCCAGCAGCTACACCCCTAGTCCCTACACCACAGATACGCAGTATTTT. Full variable domain (rest looked up from reference TRBV7-2 and TRBJ2-3): GAGVSQSPSNKVTEKGKDVELRCDPISGHTALYWYRQSLGQGLEFLIYFQGNSAPDKSGLPSDRFSAERTGGSVSTLTIQRTQQEDSAVYLCASSYTPSPYTTDTQYFGPGTRLTVL.